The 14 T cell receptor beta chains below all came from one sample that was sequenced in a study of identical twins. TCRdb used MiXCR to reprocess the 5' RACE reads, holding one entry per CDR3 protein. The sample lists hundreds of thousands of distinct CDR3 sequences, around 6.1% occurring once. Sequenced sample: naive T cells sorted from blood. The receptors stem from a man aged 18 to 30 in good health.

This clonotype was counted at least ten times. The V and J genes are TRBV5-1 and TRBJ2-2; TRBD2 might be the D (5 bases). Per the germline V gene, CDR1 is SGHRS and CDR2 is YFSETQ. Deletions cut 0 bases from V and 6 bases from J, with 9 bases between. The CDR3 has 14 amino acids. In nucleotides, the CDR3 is TGCGCCAGCAGCTTGGTCGGGGTTTCCGGGGAGCTGTTTTTT. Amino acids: CASSLVGVSGELFF. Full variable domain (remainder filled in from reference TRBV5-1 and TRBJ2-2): KAGVTQTPRYLIKTRGQQVTLSCSPISGHRSVSWYQQTPGQGLQFLFEYFSETQRNKGNFPGRFSGRQFSNSRSEMNVSTLELGDSALYLCASSLVGVSGELFFGEGSRLTVL.

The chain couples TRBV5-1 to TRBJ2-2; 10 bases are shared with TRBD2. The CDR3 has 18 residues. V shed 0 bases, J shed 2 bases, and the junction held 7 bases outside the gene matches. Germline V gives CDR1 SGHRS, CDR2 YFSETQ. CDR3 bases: TGCGCCAGCAGCTTGGTTCCTAGCGGGAGAGTTAACACCGGGGAGCTGTTTTTT. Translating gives CASSLVPSGRVNTGELFF. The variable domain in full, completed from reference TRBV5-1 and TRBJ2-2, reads KAGVTQTPRYLIKTRGQQVTLSCSPISGHRSVSWYQQTPGQGLQFLFEYFSETQRNKGNFPGRFSGRQFSNSRSEMNVSTLELGDSALYLCASSLVPSGRVNTGELFFGEGSRLTVL.

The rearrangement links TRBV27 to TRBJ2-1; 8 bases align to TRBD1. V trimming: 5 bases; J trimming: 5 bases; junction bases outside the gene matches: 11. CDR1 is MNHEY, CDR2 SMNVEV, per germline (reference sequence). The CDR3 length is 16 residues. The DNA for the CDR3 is TGTGCCAGCAGTCCCGGGCCGGGACAGGCGAACAATGAGCAGTTCTTC. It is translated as CASSPGPGQANNEQFF.

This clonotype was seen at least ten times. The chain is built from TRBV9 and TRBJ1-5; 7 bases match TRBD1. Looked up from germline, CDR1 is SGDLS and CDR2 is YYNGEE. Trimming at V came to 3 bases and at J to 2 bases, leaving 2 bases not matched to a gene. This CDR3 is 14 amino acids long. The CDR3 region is CASSEQGGNQPQHF. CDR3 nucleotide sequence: TGTGCCAGCAGCGAGCAGGGGGGCAATCAGCCCCAGCATTTT.

The CDR3 DNA sequence: TGTGCCAGCAGCCCCCGGGCCCCGTACAATGAGCAGTTCTTC. The encoded protein is CASSPRAPYNEQFF. This rearrangement joins TRBV9 to TRBJ2-1, with D hard to call. CDR1 is SGDLS, CDR2 YYNGEE, per germline. This CDR3 region has 14 residues. V dropped 4 bases and J dropped 4 bases, with 12 bases sitting between them.

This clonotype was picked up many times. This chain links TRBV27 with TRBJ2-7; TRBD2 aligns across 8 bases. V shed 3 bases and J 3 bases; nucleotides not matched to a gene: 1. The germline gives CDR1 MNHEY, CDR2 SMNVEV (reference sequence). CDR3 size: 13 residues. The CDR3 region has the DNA TGTGCCAGCAGTTTCGGGAGGGGCTACGAGCAGTACTTC. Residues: CASSFGRGYEQYF.

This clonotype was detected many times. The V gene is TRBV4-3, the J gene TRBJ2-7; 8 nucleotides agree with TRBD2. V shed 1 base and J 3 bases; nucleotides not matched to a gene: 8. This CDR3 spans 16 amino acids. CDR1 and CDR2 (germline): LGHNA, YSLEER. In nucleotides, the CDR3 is TGCGCCAGCAGCCAAGGTGGGACTAGAGGTTTCTACGAGCAGTACTTC. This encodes CASSQGGTRGFYEQYF.

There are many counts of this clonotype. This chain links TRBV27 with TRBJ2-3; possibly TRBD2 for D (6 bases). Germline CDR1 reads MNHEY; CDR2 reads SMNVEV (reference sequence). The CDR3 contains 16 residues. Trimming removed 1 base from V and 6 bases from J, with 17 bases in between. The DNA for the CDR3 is TGTGCCAGCAGTTTATTCGGAAACCCCGGAGGGGATACGCAGTATTTT. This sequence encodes CASSLFGNPGGDTQYF.

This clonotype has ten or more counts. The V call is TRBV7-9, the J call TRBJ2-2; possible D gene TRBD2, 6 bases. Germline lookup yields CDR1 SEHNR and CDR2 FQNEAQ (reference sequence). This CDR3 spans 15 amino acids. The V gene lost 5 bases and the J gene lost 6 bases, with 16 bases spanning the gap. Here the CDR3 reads CASSQAGSKAGELFF. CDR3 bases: TGTGCCAGCAGCCAGGCCGGGAGCAAGGCCGGGGAGCTGTTTTTT.

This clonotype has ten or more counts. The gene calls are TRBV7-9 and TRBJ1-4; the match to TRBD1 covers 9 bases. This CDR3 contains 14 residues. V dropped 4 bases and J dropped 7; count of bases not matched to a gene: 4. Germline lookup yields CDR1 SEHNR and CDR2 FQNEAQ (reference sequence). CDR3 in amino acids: CASSSDRGVEKLFF. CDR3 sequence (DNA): TGTGCCAGCAGCTCGGACAGGGGAGTTGAAAAACTGTTTTTT.

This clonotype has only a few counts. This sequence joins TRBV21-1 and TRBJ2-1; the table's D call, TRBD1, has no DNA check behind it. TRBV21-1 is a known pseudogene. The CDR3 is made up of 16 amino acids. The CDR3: CASSRREQGANNEQFF. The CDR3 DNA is TGTGCCAGCAGCAGAAGGGAGCAGGGGGCTAACAATGAGCAGTTCTTC.

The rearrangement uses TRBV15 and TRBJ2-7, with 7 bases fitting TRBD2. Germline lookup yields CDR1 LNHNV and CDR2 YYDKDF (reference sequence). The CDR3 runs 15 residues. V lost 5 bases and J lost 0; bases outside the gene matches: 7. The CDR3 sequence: CATSPQASGSYEQYF. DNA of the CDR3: TGTGCCACCAGCCCGCAGGCTAGCGGCTCCTACGAGCAGTACTTC.

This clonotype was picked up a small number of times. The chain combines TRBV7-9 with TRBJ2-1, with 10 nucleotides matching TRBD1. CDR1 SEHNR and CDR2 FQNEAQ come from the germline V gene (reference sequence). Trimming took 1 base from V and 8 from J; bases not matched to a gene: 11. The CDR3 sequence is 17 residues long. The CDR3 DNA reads TGTGCCAGCAGCTTAGGCCAGACAGGGGGCAAAAGCGATGAGCAGTTCTTC. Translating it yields CASSLGQTGGKSDEQFF.

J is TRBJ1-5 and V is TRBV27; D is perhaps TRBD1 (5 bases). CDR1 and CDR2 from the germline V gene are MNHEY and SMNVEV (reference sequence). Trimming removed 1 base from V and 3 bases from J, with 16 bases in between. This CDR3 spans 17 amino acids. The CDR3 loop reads CASSLLGVPSPNQPQHF. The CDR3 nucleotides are TGTGCCAGCAGTTTATTGGGGGTCCCTTCCCCCAATCAGCCCCAGCATTTT.